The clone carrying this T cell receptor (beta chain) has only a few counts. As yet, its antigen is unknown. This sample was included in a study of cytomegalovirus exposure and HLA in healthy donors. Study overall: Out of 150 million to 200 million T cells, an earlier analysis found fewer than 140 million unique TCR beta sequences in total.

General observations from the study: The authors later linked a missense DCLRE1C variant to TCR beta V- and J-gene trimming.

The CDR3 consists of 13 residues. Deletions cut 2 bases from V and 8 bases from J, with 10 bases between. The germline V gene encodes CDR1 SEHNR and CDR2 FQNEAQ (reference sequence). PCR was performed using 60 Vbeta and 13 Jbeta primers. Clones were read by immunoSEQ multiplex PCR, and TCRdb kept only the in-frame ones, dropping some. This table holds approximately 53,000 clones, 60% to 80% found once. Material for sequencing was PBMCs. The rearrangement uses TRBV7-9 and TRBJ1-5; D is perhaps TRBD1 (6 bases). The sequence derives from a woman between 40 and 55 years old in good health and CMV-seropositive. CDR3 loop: CASSLQGLEPQHF. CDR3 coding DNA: TGTGCCAGCAGCTTACAGGGGTTGGAGCCCCAGCATTTT.